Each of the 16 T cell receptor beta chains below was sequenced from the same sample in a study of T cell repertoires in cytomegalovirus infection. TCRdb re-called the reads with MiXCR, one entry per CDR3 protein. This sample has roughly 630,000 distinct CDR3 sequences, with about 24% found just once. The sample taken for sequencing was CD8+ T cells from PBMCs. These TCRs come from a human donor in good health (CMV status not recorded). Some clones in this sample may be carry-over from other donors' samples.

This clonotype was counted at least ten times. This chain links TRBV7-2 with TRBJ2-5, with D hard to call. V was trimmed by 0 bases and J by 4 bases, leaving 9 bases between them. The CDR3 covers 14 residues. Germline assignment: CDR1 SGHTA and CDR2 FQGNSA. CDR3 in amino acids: CASSLATAPETQYF. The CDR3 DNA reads TGTGCCAGCAGCTTAGCCACAGCACCAGAGACCCAGTACTTC.

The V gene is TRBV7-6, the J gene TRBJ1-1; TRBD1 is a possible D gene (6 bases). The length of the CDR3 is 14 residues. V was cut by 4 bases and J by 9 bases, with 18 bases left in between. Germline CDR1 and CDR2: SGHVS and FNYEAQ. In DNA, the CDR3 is TGTGCCAGCAGCTCAGTGTCGGACAGCAATAAAGCTTTCTTT. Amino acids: CASSSVSDSNKAFF.

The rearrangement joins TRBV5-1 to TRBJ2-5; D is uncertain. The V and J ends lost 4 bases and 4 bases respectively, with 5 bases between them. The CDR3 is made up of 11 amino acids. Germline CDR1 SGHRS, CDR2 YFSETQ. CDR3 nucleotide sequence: TGCGCCAGCAGCCAACTAGAGACCCAGTACTTC. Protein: CASSQLETQYF.

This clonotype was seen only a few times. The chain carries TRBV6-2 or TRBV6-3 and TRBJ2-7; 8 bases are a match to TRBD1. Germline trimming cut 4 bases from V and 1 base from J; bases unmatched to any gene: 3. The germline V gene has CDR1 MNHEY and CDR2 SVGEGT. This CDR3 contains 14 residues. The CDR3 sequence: CASSWDRRSYEQYV. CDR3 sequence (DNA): TGTGCCAGCAGTTGGGACAGGAGATCCTACGAGCAGTACGTC.

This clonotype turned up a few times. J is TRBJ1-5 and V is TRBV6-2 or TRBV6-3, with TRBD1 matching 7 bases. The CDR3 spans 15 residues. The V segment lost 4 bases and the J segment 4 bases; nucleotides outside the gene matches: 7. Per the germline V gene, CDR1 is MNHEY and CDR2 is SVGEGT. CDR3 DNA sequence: TGTGCCAGCAGTTCGCATGACAGGGCGAATCAGCCCCAGCATTTT. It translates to CASSSHDRANQPQHF.

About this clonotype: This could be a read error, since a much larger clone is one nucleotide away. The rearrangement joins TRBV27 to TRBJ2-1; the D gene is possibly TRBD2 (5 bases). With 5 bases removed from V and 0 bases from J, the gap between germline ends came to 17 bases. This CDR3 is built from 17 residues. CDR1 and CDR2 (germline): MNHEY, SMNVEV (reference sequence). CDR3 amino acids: CASSRKVPGSSYNEQFF. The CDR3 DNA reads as TGTGCCAGCAGTCGAAAAGTTCCGGGGAGCTCCTACAATGAGCAGTTCTTC.

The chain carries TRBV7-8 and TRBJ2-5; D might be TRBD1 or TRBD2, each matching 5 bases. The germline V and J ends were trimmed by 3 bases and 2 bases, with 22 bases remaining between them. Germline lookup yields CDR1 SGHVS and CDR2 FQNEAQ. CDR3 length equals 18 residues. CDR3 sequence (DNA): TGTGCCAGCAGCTTGTTTAGATTGGGGACGGCTCTACAAGAGACCCAGTACTTC. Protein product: CASSLFRLGTALQETQYF. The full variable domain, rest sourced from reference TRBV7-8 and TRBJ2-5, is GAGVSQSPRYKVAKRGQDVALRCDPISGHVSLFWYQQALGQGPEFLTYFQNEAQLDKSGLPSDRFFAERPEGSVSTLKIQRTQQEDSAVYLCASSLFRLGTALQETQYFGPGTRLLVL.

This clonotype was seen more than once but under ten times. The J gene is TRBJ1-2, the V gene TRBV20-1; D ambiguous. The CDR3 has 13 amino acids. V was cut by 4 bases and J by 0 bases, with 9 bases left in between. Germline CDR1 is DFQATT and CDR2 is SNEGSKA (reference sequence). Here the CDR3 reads CSAISGTNYGYTF. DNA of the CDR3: TGCAGTGCTATATCGGGGACTAACTATGGCTACACCTTC.

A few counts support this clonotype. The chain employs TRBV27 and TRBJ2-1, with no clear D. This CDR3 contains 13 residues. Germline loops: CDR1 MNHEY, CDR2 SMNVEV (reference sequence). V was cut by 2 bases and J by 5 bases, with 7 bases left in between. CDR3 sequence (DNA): TGTGCCAGCAGTTTAAAACAGAACAATGAGCAGTTCTTC. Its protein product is CASSLKQNNEQFF.

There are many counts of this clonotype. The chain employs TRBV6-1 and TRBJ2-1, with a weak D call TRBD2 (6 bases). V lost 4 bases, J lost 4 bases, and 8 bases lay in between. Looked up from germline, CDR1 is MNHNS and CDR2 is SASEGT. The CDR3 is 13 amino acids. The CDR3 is CASSGDLYNEQFF. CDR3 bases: TGTGCCAGCAGTGGGGACTTATACAATGAGCAGTTCTTC.

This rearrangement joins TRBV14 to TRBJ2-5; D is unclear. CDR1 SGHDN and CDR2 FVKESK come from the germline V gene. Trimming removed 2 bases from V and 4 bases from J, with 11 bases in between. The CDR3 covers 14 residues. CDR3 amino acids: CASSQYGVGETQYF. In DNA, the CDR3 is TGTGCCAGCAGCCAATACGGCGTGGGAGAGACCCAGTACTTC.

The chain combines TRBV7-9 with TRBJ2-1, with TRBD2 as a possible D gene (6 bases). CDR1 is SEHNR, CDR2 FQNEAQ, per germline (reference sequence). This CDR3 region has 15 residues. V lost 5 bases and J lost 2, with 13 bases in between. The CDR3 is CASSAGLITYNEQFF. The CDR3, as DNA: TGTGCCAGCAGCGCGGGGCTAATTACCTACAATGAGCAGTTCTTC.

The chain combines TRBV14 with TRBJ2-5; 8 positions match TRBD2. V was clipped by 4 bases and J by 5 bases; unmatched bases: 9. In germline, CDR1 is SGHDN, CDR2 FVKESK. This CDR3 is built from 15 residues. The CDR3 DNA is TGTGCCAGCAGCCCCGGCGGGGGGCCGGATGAGACCCAGTACTTC. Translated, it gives CASSPGGGPDETQYF.

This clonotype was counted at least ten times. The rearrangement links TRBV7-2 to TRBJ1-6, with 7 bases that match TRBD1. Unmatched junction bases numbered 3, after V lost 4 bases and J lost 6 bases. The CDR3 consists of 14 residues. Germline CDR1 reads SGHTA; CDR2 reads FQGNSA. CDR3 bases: TGTGCCAGCAGCTCCCGGGACAGTAATTCACCCCTCCACTTT. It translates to CASSSRDSNSPLHF.

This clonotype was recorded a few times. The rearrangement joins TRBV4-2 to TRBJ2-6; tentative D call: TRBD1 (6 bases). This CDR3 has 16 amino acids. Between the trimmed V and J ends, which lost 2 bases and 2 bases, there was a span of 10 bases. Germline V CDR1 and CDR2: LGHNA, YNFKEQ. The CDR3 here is CASSQNTGTGANVLTF. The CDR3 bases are TGTGCCAGCAGCCAAAACACAGGGACTGGGGCCAACGTCCTGACTTTC.

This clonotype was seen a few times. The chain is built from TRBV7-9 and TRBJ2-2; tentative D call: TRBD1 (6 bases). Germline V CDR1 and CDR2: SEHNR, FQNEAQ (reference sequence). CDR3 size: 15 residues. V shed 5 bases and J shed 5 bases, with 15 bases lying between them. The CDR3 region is CASSPQDRRTGELFF. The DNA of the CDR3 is TGTGCCAGCAGCCCTCAGGACAGAAGAACCGGGGAGCTGTTTTTT.